These 16 T cell receptor beta chains were all obtained from the same sample, sequenced in a study of T-cell memory formation after mild COVID-19. TCRdb reanalysed the 5' RACE reads using MiXCR and keeps one entry per CDR3 protein. Of nearly 350,000 distinct CDR3 sequences in the sample, roughly 13% are singletons; the top ten hold about 22%. Source material: PBMCs or a T cell subset sorted from them (not recorded which). The source is a man younger than 35 who had mild COVID-19 (a few samples of this study predate the infection). Cell type and time point are not known.

This chain links TRBV7-2 with TRBJ1-1; a weak D match, TRBD1 (5 bases). The germline CDR1 and CDR2 sequences are SGHTA and FQGNSA. V lost 8 bases to trimming and J lost 4 bases, with 11 bases between them. This CDR3 has 12 amino acids. As DNA, the CDR3 is TGTGCCAGCGGCAGGGTCGTCACTGAAGCTTTCTTT. Residues: CASGRVVTEAFF.

This clonotype showed up many times. The rearrangement joins TRBV7-3 to TRBJ1-5; unclear D gene. Germline-derived CDR1 and CDR2 are SGHTA and FQGTGA. The CDR3 contains 13 residues. V gave up 2 bases and J gave up 6 bases, with 8 bases separating them. As DNA, the CDR3 is TGTGCCAGCAGCTTAGATTTGGGTCAGCCCCAGCATTTT. Translating gives CASSLDLGQPQHF.

The J gene is TRBJ1-1, the V gene TRBV6-2 or TRBV6-3, with D possibly being TRBD1 (5 bases). V dropped 5 bases and J dropped 4 bases, with 20 bases sitting between them. The CDR3 sequence is 16 residues long. CDR1 MNHEY and CDR2 SVGEGT come from the germline V gene. This CDR3 is CASSNFPKGRSTEAFF. The DNA of the CDR3 is TGTGCCAGCAGTAACTTTCCGAAGGGGCGGTCCACTGAAGCTTTCTTT.

The chain uses TRBV10-3 and TRBJ1-2; 10 bases match TRBD1. This CDR3 is built from 13 residues. With 5 bases clipped from V and 6 bases from J, the junction kept 3 bases outside the gene matches. Germline V gene data show CDR1 as ENHRY and CDR2 as SYGVKD. CDR3 nucleotide sequence: TGTGCCATCAGTCCGGACAGGGGGAATGGCTACACCTTC. Translation: CAISPDRGNGYTF.

This chain links TRBV12-3 or TRBV12-4 with TRBJ1-5; TRBD1 matches 8 bases. V dropped 6 bases and J dropped 5; count of bases not matched to a gene: 3. The CDR3 runs to 13 residues. Here the CDR3 DNA reads TGTGCCAGCAGATTACAGGGGGATCAGCCCCAGCATTTT. This translates into CASRLQGDQPQHF.

In this sample, this clonotype turned up a few times. The CDR3 DNA follows: TGTGCCAGCGCCGAGTGGGGACAGGGAGGATATGGCTACACCTTC. Translation gives CASAEWGQGGYGYTF. The chain links TRBV2 to TRBJ1-2; the match to TRBD1 covers 9 bases. Germline V CDR1 and CDR2: SNHLY, FYNNEI. J lost 5 bases, V lost 8 bases, and 12 bases had no gene match. There are 15 residues in the CDR3.

This chain links TRBV5-1 with TRBJ2-3; 8 nucleotides align to TRBD1. The CDR3 is made up of 14 amino acids. Losses at the gene ends were 2 bases for V and 6 bases for J; bases not matched to a gene: 5. Per the germline V gene, CDR1 is SGHRS and CDR2 is YFSETQ. CDR3 in amino acids: CASSFADRVDTQYF. As DNA, the CDR3 is TGCGCCAGCAGCTTCGCGGACAGGGTTGATACGCAGTATTTT.

The chain employs TRBV6-2 or TRBV6-3 and TRBJ2-6; maybe TRBD2 (7 bases). This CDR3 comprises 18 residues. Germline V gene lookup returns CDR1 MNHEY and CDR2 SVGEGT. With 0 bases removed from V and 0 bases from J, the gap between germline ends came to 12 bases. CDR3: CASSYSSGGTSGANVLTF. Written as DNA, the CDR3 is TGTGCCAGCAGTTACTCGTCGGGGGGCACCTCTGGGGCCAACGTCCTGACTTTC.

The V and J genes are TRBV7-8 and TRBJ2-2; D not certain. Germline CDR1 reads SGHVS; CDR2 reads FQNEAQ. The V and J ends lost 2 bases and 6 bases respectively, with 10 bases between them. The CDR3 contains 14 residues. The CDR3 reads CASSLNPQAGELFF. The CDR3 DNA follows: TGTGCCAGCAGCTTAAACCCGCAGGCCGGGGAGCTGTTTTTT.

The rearrangement uses TRBV7-9 and TRBJ1-5; possibly TRBD1 for D (5 bases). The ends were cut back, 6 bases at V and 4 bases at J, with 13 bases in the middle. CDR1 is SEHNR and CDR2 is FQNEAQ in the germline V gene (reference sequence). This CDR3 has 14 residues. Here the CDR3 DNA reads TGTGCCAGCAGTTCAGGGTTCGGAAATCAGCCCCAGCATTTT. Translation: CASSSGFGNQPQHF.

This clonotype has only a few counts. This sequence joins TRBV9 and TRBJ1-2; D may be TRBD1 (5 bases). Germline CDR1 is SGDLS and CDR2 is YYNGEE. V gave up 2 bases and J gave up 3 bases, with 14 bases separating them. The CDR3 has 15 amino acids. The chain's CDR3 is CASSVGVREDYGYTF. In DNA form, the CDR3 reads TGTGCCAGCAGCGTGGGAGTCAGGGAAGACTATGGCTACACCTTC.

This rearrangement joins TRBV28 to TRBJ2-2; weak D call: TRBD2 (6 bases). V shed 7 bases and J shed 0 bases, with 15 bases lying between them. The CDR3 runs 16 residues. The germline V gene encodes CDR1 MDHEN and CDR2 SYDVKM. CDR3 region: CASTPAGRTNTGELFF. CDR3 in DNA: TGTGCCAGCACCCCGGCGGGGCGGACGAACACCGGGGAGCTGTTTTTT. The whole variable domain, remainder taken from reference TRBV28 and TRBJ2-2, is DVKVTQSSRYLVKRTGEKVFLECVQDMDHENMFWYRQDPGLGLRLIYFSYDVKMKEKGDIPEGYSVSREKKERFSLILESASTNQTSMYLCASTPAGRTNTGELFFGEGSRLTVL.

The V and J genes are TRBV9 and TRBJ1-1; the D is unclear. The CDR3 covers 13 residues. CDR1 SGDLS and CDR2 YYNGEE come from the germline V gene. V lost 5 bases and J lost 0, with 8 bases in between. The CDR3 region has the DNA TGTGCCAGCAGTAGGGAGGTGAACACTGAAGCTTTCTTT. Its protein is CASSREVNTEAFF.

This clonotype was counted at least ten times. The chain couples TRBV7-2 to TRBJ2-5; 9 bases agree with TRBD2. Germline V gene data show CDR1 as SGHTA and CDR2 as FQGNSA. V was pared by 1 base and J by 5 bases, with 5 bases of the junction left unmatched. There are 15 residues in the CDR3. The CDR3 DNA sequence: TGTGCCAGCAGCTTAGGGCTAGCGGGGTGGGAGACCCAGTACTTC. It specifies CASSLGLAGWETQYF.

The chain has TRBV4-1 and TRBJ1-5; 10 bases line up with TRBD1. This CDR3 spans 19 amino acids. Germline V CDR1 and CDR2: MGHRA, YSYEKL. After removal of 4 bases from V and 0 bases from J, the junction contained 12 bases not matched to a gene. The CDR3 DNA reads TGCGCCAGCAGCCCAGCCGGGACAGGGGTGATGGTTAGCAATCAGCCCCAGCATTTT. Protein product: CASSPAGTGVMVSNQPQHF.

Turning to this clonotype: This CDR3 is missing its conserved last phenylalanine or tryptophan, likely due to a read error. The limits of the CDR3 on the DNA are not certain, so only TCRdb's listed CDR3 is given. The chain links TRBV2 to TRBJ1-4; whether TRBD1, the table's D call, matches the DNA was not checked. Germline V gene lookup returns CDR1 SNHLY and CDR2 FYNNEI. Counting both end residues, the CDR3 totals 11 amino acids. The CDR3 loop is CASTTHLGARL.